The 9 T cell receptor beta chains below were found in one sample sequenced in a study of CD8 T cells in ankylosing spondylitis. Study results and caveats: A TCR beta motif of several highly homologous variants seemed to mark ankylosing spondylitis blood.

These receptors lack a known antigen. One entry per CDR3 protein, called by TCRdb with MiXCR from the 5' RACE reads. The sample lists 800,000 to 900,000 distinct CDR3 sequences, 12% seen once, with approximately 0.46% in the top ten. The source material was blood, either unsorted or a sorted T cell fraction (not recorded which). The receptors were sampled from a male donor with ankylosing spondylitis.

In DNA form, the CDR3 reads TGTGCCAGCAGCCGACCGTTAACCGACCAAATCTCCTACAATGAGCAGTTCTTC. It encodes CASSRPLTDQISYNEQFF. The V call is TRBV6-2 or TRBV6-3, the J call TRBJ2-1, with D unclear. V was trimmed by 6 bases and J by 0 bases, leaving 21 bases between them. CDR3 length: 18 residues. CDR1 is MNHEY, CDR2 SVGEGT, per germline.

This chain joins TRBV12-3 or TRBV12-4 and TRBJ1-1; D is unresolved. This CDR3 contains 13 residues. Trimming removed 5 bases from V and 5 bases from J, with 12 bases in between. In nucleotides, the CDR3 is TGTGCCAGCAGTCCGACTAGGCGGACTGAAGCTTTCTTT. Translation: CASSPTRRTEAFF.

This clonotype was counted at least ten times. The rearrangement joins TRBV20-1 to TRBJ1-2; D ambiguous. The length of the CDR3 is 14 residues. The germline V gene encodes CDR1 DFQATT and CDR2 SNEGSKA (reference sequence). The germline V and J ends were trimmed by 2 bases and 3 bases, with 13 bases remaining between them. For the CDR3, the DNA is TGCAGTGCTAGAATACCCCACCTATACTATGGCTACACCTTC. Protein sequence: CSARIPHLYYGYTF.

In its sample, this clonotype was seen many times. The CDR3 is CSAQRDVTNTEAFF. The CDR3 DNA reads TGCAGTGCTCAGCGGGACGTAACGAACACTGAAGCTTTCTTT. The chain is built from TRBV20-1 and TRBJ1-1, with D possibly matching TRBD1 (5 bases). V was cut by 5 bases and J by 1 base, with 14 bases left in between. Germline lookup yields CDR1 DFQATT and CDR2 SNEGSKA (reference sequence). There are 14 residues in the CDR3.

This clonotype was counted ten times or more. The CDR3 reads CASSQYLREKLFF. The CDR3 bases are TGCGCCAGCAGCCAGTACCTTAGGGAAAAACTGTTTTTT. The chain is built from TRBV4-3 and TRBJ1-4, with unresolved D. This CDR3 is 13 amino acids long. Germline CDR1 and CDR2: LGHNA and YSLEER. V was cut by 3 bases and J by 8 bases, with 10 bases left in between.

The rearrangement joins TRBV20-1 to TRBJ2-2, with D perhaps TRBD2 (6 bases). V lost 3 bases, J lost 7 bases, and 12 bases lay in between. Germline V gene sequence: CDR1 DFQATT, CDR2 SNEGSKA (reference sequence). This CDR3 is built from 13 residues. CDR3 DNA sequence: TGCAGTGCTAGTCGGGGGATGGGCGGGGAGCTGTTTTTT. It codes for CSASRGMGGELFF.

This clonotype came up a few times. The genes are TRBV4-1 and TRBJ2-7; D call uncertain. Germline V gene sequence: CDR1 MGHRA, CDR2 YSYEKL. V lost 4 bases and J 13 bases, leaving 14 bases between the germline ends. This CDR3 contains 11 residues. The CDR3 DNA reads TGCGCCAGCAGCCGCTCGTGGAGCGACTACTTC. Residues: CASSRSWSDYF.

In its sample, this clonotype was seen once. This sequence joins TRBV5-1 and TRBJ2-3; 7 bases align to TRBD2. This CDR3 has 17 residues. Trimming removed 4 bases from V and 2 bases from J; junction bases left unmatched: 13. Looked up from germline, CDR1 is SGHRS and CDR2 is YFSETQ. The CDR3 DNA is TGCGCCAGCAGCCAAGGAACTTCTAGCGGTTACACAGATACGCAGTATTTT. Residues: CASSQGTSSGYTDTQYF.

CDR3 region: CSARDRGWETQYF. The CDR3 bases are TGCAGTGCTCGGGACAGGGGTTGGGAGACCCAGTACTTC. This chain connects TRBV20-1 to TRBJ2-5; TRBD1 matches 10 bases. This CDR3 region has 13 residues. CDR1 and CDR2 from the germline V gene are DFQATT and SNEGSKA (reference sequence). With V trimmed by 5 bases and J by 5 bases, 5 bases remained unmatched.